This T cell receptor (beta chain) was observed in a study of T cells in Graves' hyperthyroidism and ophthalmopathy. The germline V gene encodes CDR1 LNHNV and CDR2 YYDKDF (reference sequence). Trimming cost V 0 bases and J 6 bases; bases outside gene matches: 9. The CDR3 is made up of 17 amino acids. The sample holds a few counts of this clonotype. TCR beta CDR3 regions were amplified from RNA. The TCR CDR3 first-round RT-PCR relied on the HTBI primer set. TCRdb redid the calling of the multiplex PCR reads with MiXCR, one entry per CDR3 protein. The sample lists a few hundred thousand distinct CDR3 sequences; roughly 13% were seen once.

This chain uses TRBV15 with TRBJ2-3; 10 bases line up with TRBD2. Sequencing was done on a sample of blood. This receptor was taken from a woman between 18 and 30 years old with Graves' hyperthyroidism. The CDR3 spells CATSRDTEREGGDTQYF. For the CDR3, the DNA is TGTGCCACCAGCAGAGATACCGAGCGGGAGGGCGGGGATACGCAGTATTTT.